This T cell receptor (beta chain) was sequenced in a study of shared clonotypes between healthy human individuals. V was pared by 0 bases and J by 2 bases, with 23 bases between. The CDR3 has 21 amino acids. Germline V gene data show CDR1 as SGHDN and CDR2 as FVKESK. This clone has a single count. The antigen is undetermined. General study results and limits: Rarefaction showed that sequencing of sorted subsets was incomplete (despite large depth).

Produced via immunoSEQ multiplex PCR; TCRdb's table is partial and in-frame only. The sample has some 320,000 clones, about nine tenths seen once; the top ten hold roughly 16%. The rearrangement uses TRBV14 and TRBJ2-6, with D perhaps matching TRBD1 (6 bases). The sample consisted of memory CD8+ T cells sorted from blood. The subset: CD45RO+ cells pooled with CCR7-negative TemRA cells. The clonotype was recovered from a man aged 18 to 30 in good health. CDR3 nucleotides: TGTGCCAGCAGCCAAGAGGGGCAGGGGCTGGGCTCTGGACCTGGGGCCAACGTCCTGACTTTC. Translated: CASSQEGQGLGSGPGANVLTF.